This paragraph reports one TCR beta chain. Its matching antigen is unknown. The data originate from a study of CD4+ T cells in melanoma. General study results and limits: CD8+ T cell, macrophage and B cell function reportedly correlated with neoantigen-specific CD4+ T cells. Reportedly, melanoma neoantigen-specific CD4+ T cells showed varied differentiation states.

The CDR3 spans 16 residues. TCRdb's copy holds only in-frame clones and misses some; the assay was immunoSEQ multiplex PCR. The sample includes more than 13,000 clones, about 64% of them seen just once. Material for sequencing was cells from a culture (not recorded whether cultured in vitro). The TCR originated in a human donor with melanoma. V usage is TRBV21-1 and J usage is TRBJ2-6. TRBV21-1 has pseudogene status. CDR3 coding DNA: TGTGCCAGCAGCAAATGGTACCTCTCTGGGGCCAACGTCCTGACTTTC. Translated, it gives CASSKWYLSGANVLTF.